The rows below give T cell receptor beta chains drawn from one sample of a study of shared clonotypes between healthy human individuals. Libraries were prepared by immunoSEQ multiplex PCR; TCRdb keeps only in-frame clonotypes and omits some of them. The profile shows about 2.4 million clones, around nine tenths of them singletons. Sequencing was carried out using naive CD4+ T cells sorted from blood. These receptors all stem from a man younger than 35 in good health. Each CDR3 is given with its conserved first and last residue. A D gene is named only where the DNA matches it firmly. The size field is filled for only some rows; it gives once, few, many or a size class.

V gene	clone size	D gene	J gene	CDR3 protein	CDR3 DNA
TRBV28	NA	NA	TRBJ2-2	CASKQGGVDTGELFF	TGTGCCAGCAAGCAGGGCGGGGTGGACACCGGGGAGCTGTTTTTT
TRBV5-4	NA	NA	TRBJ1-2	CASSPNGGVNYGYTF	TGTGCCAGCAGCCCCAACGGGGGGGTTAACTATGGCTACACCTTC
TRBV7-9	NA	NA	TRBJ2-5	CASSFLSAEETQYF	TGTGCCAGCAGCTTTCTCTCGGCGGAAGAGACCCAGTACTTC
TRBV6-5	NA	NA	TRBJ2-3	CASSYSGPSTDTQYF	TGTGCCAGCAGTTACTCAGGTCCTAGCACAGATACGCAGTATTTT
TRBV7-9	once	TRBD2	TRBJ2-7	CASSWGGVTYEQYF	TGTGCCAGCAGCTGGGGGGGTGTTACCTACGAGCAGTACTTC
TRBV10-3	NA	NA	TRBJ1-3	CAISESGQTSGNTIYF	TGTGCCATCAGTGAGTCAGGGCAGACCTCTGGAAACACCATATATTTT
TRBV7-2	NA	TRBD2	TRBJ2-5	CASSLVALAGVETQYF	TGTGCCAGCAGCTTAGTGGCCCTAGCGGGCGTTGAGACCCAGTACTTC
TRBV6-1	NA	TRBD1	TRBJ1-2	CASGLRTGAYGYTF	TGTGCCAGCGGGTTAAGGACAGGAGCTTATGGCTACACCTTC
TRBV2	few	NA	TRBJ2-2	CASSRADGTGELFF	TGTGCCAGCAGTAGAGCGGACGGCACCGGGGAGCTGTTTTTT
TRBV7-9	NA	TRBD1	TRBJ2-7	CASSMGQVYEQYF	TGTGCCAGCAGCATGGGACAGGTCTACGAGCAGTACTTC
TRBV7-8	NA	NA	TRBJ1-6	CASSLGSTSYNSPLHF	TGTGCCAGCAGCTTAGGCAGTACCTCCTATAATTCACCCCTCCACTTT
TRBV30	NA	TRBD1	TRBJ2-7	CAWSRTGTGVYEQYF	TGTGCCTGGAGTAGGACCGGGACAGGGGTCTACGAGCAGTACTTC
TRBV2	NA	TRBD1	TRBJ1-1	CASGRQGGVTEAFF	TGTGCCAGCGGAAGACAGGGGGGAGTAACTGAAGCTTTCTTT
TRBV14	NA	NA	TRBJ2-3	CASSQEGRGSDTQYF	TGTGCCAGCAGCCAAGAGGGGCGGGGATCAGATACGCAGTATTTT
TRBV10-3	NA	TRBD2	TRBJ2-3	CAISEGSGTTDTQYF	TGTGCCATCAGTGAGGGTAGCGGGACCACAGATACGCAGTATTTT
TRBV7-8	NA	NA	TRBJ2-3	CASSLVGGTSTDTQYF	TGTGCCAGCAGCTTAGTGGGCGGAACTAGCACAGATACGCAGTATTTT
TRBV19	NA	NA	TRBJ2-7	CASSIDVRGEQYF	TGTGCCAGTAGTATAGATGTGAGGGGTGAGCAGTACTTC
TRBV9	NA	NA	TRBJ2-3	CASSVGQGSNTDTQYF	TGTGCCAGCAGCGTAGGCCAGGGGAGTAACACAGATACGCAGTATTTT
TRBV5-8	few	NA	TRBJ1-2	CASSLEGLVNYGYTF	TGTGCCAGCAGCTTGGAGGGGCTGGTAAACTATGGCTACACCTTC
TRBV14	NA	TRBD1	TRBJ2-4	CASSRGQGKNIQYF	TGTGCCAGCAGTCGAGGACAGGGAAAAAACATTCAGTACTTC
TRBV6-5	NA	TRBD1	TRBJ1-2	CASSRTGLGYTF	TGTGCCAGCAGTAGGACAGGGCTTGGCTACACCTTC
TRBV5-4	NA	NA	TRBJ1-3	CASSPGGSGNTIYF	TGTGCCAGCAGCCCTGGGGGCTCTGGAAACACCATATATTTT
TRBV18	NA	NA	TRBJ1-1	CASSPLDVRGTEAFF	TGTGCCAGCTCACCTCTGGACGTCCGGGGCACTGAAGCTTTCTTT
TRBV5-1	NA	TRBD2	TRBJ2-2	CASSQTSGSNTGELFF	TGCGCCAGCAGCCAAACTAGCGGATCGAACACCGGGGAGCTGTTTTTT
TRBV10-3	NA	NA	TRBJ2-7	CATHGTDPYEQYF	TGTGCCACGCACGGGACGGATCCCTACGAGCAGTACTTC
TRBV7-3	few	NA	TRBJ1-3	CASSYKSTIYF	TGTGCCAGCAGCTATAAGTCCACCATATATTTT
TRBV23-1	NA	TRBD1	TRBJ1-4	CASSHITGVNEKLFF	TGCGCCAGCAGCCATATCACAGGGGTTAATGAAAAACTGTTTTTT
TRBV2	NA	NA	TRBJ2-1	CASSLGGHNEQFF	TGTGCCAGCAGTCTCGGGGGGCACAATGAGCAGTTCTTC
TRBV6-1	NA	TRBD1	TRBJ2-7	CASRGQIYEQYF	TGTGCCAGCAGGGGACAGATCTACGAGCAGTACTTC
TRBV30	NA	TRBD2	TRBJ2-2	CAWRRGAVIGELFF	TGTGCCTGGAGGCGGGGGGCGGTGATCGGGGAGCTGTTTTTT
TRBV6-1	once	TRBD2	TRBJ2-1	CASSEEAGARTYNEQFF	TGTGCCAGCAGTGAAGAAGCGGGAGCCCGAACCTACAATGAGCAGTTCTTC
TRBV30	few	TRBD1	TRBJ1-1	CAWRAGTGITEAFF	TGTGCCTGGAGGGCCGGGACAGGGATAACTGAAGCTTTCTTT
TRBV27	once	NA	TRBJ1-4	CASSGGDILFF	TGTGCCAGCAGTGGAGGGGACATACTGTTTTTT
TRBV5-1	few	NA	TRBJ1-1	CASSFRGNTEAFF	TGCGCCAGCAGCTTTAGGGGGAACACTGAAGCTTTCTTT
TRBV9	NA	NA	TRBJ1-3	CASSVAPGEFGNTIYF	TGTGCCAGCAGCGTAGCTCCTGGGGAATTCGGAAACACCATATATTTT
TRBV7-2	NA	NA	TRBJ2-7	CASSFVAYEQYF	TGTGCCAGCAGCTTCGTTGCCTACGAGCAGTACTTC
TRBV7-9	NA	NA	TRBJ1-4	CASSSTDGHEKLFF	TGTGCCAGCAGCTCCACGGACGGTCATGAAAAACTGTTTTTT
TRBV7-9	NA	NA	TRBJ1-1	CASSSVGAGNTEAFF	TGTGCCAGCAGCTCCGTTGGGGCAGGGAACACTGAAGCTTTCTTT
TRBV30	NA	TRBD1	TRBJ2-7	CAWSPGQSFYEQYF	TGTGCCTGGAGTCCGGGACAGTCTTTCTACGAGCAGTACTTC
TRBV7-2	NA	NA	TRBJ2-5	CASSFPSTVLETQYF	TGTGCCAGCAGCTTCCCAAGTACGGTCTTGGAGACCCAGTACTTC